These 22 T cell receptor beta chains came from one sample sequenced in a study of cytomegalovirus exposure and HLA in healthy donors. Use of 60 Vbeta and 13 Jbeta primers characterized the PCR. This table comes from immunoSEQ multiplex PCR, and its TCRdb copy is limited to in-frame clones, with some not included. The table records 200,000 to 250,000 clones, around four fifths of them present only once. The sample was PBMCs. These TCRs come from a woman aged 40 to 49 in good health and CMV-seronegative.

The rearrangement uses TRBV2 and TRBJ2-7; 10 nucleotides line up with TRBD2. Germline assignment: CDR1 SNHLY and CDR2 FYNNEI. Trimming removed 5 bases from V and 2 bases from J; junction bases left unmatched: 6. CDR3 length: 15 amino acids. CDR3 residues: CASSTGLAVAYEQYF. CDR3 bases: TGTGCCAGCAGTACCGGACTAGCGGTGGCCTACGAGCAGTACTTC.

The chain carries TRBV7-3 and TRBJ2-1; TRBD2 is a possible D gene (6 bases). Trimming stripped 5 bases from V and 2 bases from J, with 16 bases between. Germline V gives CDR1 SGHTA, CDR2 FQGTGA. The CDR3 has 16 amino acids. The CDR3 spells CASSPTDGLTYNEQFF. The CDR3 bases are TGTGCCAGCAGCCCTACGGATGGACTAACCTACAATGAGCAGTTCTTC.

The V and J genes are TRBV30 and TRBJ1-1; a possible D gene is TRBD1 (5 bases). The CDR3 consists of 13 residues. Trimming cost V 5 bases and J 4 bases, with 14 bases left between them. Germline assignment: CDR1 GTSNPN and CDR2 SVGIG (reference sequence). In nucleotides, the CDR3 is TGTGCCTGGTCGCAGGGTCTGGGCACTGAAGCTTTCTTT. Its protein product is CAWSQGLGTEAFF.

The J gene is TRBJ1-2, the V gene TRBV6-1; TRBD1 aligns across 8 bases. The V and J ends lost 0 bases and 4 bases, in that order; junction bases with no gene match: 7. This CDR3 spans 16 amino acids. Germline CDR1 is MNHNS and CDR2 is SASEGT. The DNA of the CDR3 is TGTGCCAGCAGTGAAGCATATCAGGGGGCAGCCTATGGCTACACCTTC. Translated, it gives CASSEAYQGAAYGYTF.

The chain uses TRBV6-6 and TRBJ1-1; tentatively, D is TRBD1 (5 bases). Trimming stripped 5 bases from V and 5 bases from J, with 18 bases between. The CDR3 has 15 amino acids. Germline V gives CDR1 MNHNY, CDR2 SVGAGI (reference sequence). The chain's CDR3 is CASSRGLGLGTEAFF. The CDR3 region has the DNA TGTGCCAGCAGTAGGGGACTGGGGCTGGGGACTGAAGCTTTCTTT.

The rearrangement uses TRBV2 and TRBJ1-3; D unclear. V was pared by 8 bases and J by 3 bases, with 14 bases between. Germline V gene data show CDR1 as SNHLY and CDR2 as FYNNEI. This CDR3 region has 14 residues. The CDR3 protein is CASSSLGGGNTIYF. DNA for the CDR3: TGTGCCAGCTCCAGTTTAGGCGGTGGAAACACCATATATTTT.

The chain's CDR3 is CASSLGSENTEAFF. DNA for the CDR3: TGTGCCAGCAGCTTAGGCAGCGAGAACACTGAAGCTTTCTTT. The chain recombines TRBV7-9 with TRBJ1-1; D is uncertain. V was cut by 1 base and J by 1 base, with 7 bases left in between. Germline values: CDR1 SEHNR, CDR2 FQNEAQ (reference sequence). CDR3 length: 14 amino acids.

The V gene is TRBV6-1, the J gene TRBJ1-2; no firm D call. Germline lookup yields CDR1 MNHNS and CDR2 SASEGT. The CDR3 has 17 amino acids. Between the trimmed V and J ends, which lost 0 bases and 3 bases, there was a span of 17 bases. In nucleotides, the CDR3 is TGTGCCAGCAGTGAAGCGCGTGGTAGGCAGGCCTACTATGGCTACACCTTC. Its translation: CASSEARGRQAYYGYTF.

CDR3: CASSDNLGGRPQHF. The CDR3 coding sequence is TGTGCCAGCAGTGACAACCTAGGAGGTCGGCCCCAGCATTTT. The genes are TRBV6-5 and TRBJ1-5; no clear D. Per germline, CDR1 MNHEY and CDR2 SVGAGI. Trimming took off 5 bases at V and 9 bases at J, with 17 bases between the two ends. CDR3 length equals 14 residues.

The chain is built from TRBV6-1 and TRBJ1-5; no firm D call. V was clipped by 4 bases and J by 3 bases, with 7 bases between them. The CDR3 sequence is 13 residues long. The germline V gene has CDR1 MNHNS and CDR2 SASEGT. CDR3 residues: CASSAGVNQPQHF. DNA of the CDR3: TGTGCCAGCAGTGCCGGGGTCAATCAGCCCCAGCATTTT.

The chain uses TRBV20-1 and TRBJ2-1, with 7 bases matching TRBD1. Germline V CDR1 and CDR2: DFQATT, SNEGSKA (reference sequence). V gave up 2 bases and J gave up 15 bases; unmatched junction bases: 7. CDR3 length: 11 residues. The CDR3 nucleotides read TGCAGTGCTAGACCCGGGACAGACCCGTTCTTC. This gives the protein CSARPGTDPFF.

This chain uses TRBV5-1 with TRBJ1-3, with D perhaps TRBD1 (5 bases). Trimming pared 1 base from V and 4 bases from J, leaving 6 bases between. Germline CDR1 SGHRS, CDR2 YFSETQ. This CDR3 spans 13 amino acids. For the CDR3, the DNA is TGCGCCAGCAGCTTGCAGGGCGGAAACACCATATATTTT. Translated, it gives CASSLQGGNTIYF.

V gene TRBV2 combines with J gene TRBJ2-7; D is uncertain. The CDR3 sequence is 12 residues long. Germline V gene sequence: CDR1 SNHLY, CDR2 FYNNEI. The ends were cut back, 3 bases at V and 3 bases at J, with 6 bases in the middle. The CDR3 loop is CASSESSYEQYF. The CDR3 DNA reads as TGTGCCAGCAGTGAGAGTAGCTACGAGCAGTACTTC.

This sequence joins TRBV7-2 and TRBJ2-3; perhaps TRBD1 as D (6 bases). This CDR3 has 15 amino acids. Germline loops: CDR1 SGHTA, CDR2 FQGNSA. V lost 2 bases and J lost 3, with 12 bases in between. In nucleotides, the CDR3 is TGTGCCAGCAGCTTATCCTGGGGGCAAACAGATACGCAGTATTTT. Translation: CASSLSWGQTDTQYF.

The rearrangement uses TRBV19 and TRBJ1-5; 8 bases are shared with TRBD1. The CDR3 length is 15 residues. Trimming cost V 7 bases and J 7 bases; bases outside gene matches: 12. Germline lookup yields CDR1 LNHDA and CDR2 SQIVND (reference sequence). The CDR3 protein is CASTPTGVSGQPQHF. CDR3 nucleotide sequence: TGTGCCAGTACCCCGACAGGGGTATCAGGACAGCCCCAGCATTTT.

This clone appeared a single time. The CDR3 is CASSWDREETQYF. CDR3 DNA: TGTGCCAGCAGTTGGGACAGGGAAGAGACCCAGTACTTC. The V call is TRBV27, the J call TRBJ2-5; TRBD1 matches 9 bases. CDR1 and CDR2 from the germline V gene are MNHEY and SMNVEV (reference sequence). V was clipped by 4 bases and J by 3 bases; unmatched bases: 0. This CDR3 has 13 residues.

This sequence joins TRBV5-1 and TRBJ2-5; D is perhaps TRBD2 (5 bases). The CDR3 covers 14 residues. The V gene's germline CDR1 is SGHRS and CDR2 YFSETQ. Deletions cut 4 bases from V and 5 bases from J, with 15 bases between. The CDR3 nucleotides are TGCGCCAGCAGCGACGGACTGCCTGGCGAGACCCAGTACTTC. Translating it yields CASSDGLPGETQYF.

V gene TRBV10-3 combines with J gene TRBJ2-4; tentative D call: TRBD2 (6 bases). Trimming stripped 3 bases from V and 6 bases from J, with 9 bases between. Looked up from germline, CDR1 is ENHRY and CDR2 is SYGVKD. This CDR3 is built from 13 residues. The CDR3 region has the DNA TGTGCCATCAGTGACCCCGGGGGAAACATTCAGTACTTC. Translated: CAISDPGGNIQYF.

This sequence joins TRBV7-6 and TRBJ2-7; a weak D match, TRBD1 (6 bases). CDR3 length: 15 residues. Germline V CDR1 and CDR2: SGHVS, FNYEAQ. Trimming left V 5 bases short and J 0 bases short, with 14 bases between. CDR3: CASSPGQTGSYEQYF. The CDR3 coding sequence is TGTGCCAGCAGCCCCGGACAGACTGGCTCCTACGAGCAGTACTTC. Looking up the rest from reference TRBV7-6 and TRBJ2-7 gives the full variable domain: GAGVSQSPRYKVTKRGQDVALRCDPISGHVSLYWYRQALGQGPEFLTYFNYEAQQDKSGLPNDRFSAERPEGSISTLTIQRTEQRDSAMYRCASSPGQTGSYEQYFGPGTRLTVT.

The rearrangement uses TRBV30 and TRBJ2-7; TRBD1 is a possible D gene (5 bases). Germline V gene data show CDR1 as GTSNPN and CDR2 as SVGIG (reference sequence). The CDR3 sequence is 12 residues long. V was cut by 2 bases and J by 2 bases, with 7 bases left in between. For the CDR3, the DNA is TGTGCCTGGAGTAAACAGGCCTACGAGCAGTACTTC. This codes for CAWSKQAYEQYF.

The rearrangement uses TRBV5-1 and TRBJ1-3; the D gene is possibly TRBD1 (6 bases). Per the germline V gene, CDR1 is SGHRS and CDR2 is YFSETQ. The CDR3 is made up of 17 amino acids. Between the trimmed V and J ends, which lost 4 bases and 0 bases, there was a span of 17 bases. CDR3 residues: CASSQSTGLSSGNTIYF. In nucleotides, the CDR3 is TGCGCCAGCAGCCAATCTACAGGGCTGAGCTCTGGAAACACCATATATTTT.

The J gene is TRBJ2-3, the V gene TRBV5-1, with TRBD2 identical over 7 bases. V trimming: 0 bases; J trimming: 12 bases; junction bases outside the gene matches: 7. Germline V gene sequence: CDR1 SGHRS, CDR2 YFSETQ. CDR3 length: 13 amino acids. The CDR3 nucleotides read TGCGCCAGCAGCTTGGGACTAGCAATTCGTCAGTATTTT. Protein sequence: CASSLGLAIRQYF.